The entry below gives a single T cell receptor beta chain sequence along with its context. This sample stems from a study of shared clonotypes between healthy human individuals. Execution of the assay was at deep level. Generated by immunoSEQ multiplex PCR, the TCRdb table keeps only in-frame clones and is missing some. In the table there are approximately 470,000 clones, 70% to 85% of which are singletons. Recent acute infections and vaccinations were absent in the healthy HIV-negative adult donors. Each unsorted sample relied on some 90 million PBMCs as its source of genomic DNA. V was cut by 5 bases and J by 3 bases, with 11 bases left in between. Germline values: CDR1 MDHEN, CDR2 SYDVKM. This CDR3 comprises 14 residues.

This sequence originates from a woman in her forties in good health. Some clones in this sample may be carry-over from other donors' samples. The chain couples TRBV28 to TRBJ1-3, with D tentatively TRBD1 (6 bases). The sequencing sample was made of PBMCs. The CDR3 protein is CASSNTGFGNTIYF. CDR3 nucleotide sequence: TGTGCCAGCAGTAATACAGGGTTTGGAAACACCATATATTTT.